The 14 T cell receptor beta chains given below trace back to one sample, sequenced in a study of CD8+ T cells in alopecia areata. Treatment indicated: oral pan-JAK inhibitor, 5-10 mg twice daily. Sequencing relied on a cDNA template that was reverse transcribed from extracted RNA. Sequencing was performed with immunoSEQ multiplex PCR; in TCRdb, only in-frame clones are kept and a portion is missing. The top ten hold 1% to 1.5% of the sample, which has about 210,000 clones, 66% seen once. The specimen comprised CD4+ T cells sorted from blood, sampled around week 42, from a patient treated with tofacitinib. The receptor source for this set is a human donor with alopecia areata.

The chain links TRBV19 to TRBJ2-7; 8 bases fit TRBD1. V was clipped by 4 bases and J by 4 bases; unmatched bases: 12. Germline CDR1 is LNHDA and CDR2 is SQIVND (reference sequence). The CDR3 length is 16 residues. The CDR3 reads CASSTTRQGRAYEQYF. CDR3 sequence (DNA): TGTGCCAGTAGTACGACACGACAGGGGAGAGCTTACGAGCAGTACTTC. The complete variable domain, with remaining parts taken from reference TRBV19 and TRBJ2-7, reads DGGITQSPKYLFRKEGQNVTLSCEQNLNHDAMYWYRQDPGQGLRLIYYSQIVNDFQKGDIAEGYSVSREKKESFPLTVTSAQKNPTAFYLCASSTTRQGRAYEQYFGPGTRLTVT.

The V and J genes are TRBV27 and TRBJ2-4, with a tentative D call TRBD1 (8 bases). CDR3 length: 17 residues. The V gene lost 5 bases and the J gene lost 0 bases, with 17 bases spanning the gap. Germline CDR1 is MNHEY and CDR2 is SMNVEV (reference sequence). CDR3 sequence: CASSEYRGGVAKNIQYF. The CDR3 DNA follows: TGTGCCAGCAGTGAGTACAGGGGGGGGGTAGCCAAAAACATTCAGTACTTC.

The rearrangement joins TRBV20-1 to TRBJ2-1; 8 bases map to TRBD2. The V gene end was trimmed by 1 base and the J gene end by 12 bases; junction bases not matched to a gene: 2. Germline V gives CDR1 DFQATT, CDR2 SNEGSKA (reference sequence). The CDR3 runs 11 residues. CDR3: CSARGLALQFF. CDR3 bases: TGCAGTGCTAGAGGACTAGCGTTGCAGTTCTTC.

The chain recombines TRBV6-6 with TRBJ1-2, with no clear D. Germline V gives CDR1 MNHNY, CDR2 SVGAGI (reference sequence). CDR3 length: 13 amino acids. V was trimmed by 6 bases and J by 8 bases, leaving 16 bases between them. The CDR3 DNA follows: TGTGCCAGCAGCCCGGAACGAACCTTGGGCTACACCTTC. This encodes CASSPERTLGYTF.

The V gene is TRBV4-3, the J gene TRBJ2-2, with D uncertain. V lost 0 bases and J 6 bases, leaving 5 bases between the germline ends. The length of the CDR3 is 13 residues. Germline CDR1 reads LGHNA; CDR2 reads YSLEER. CDR3 loop: CASSQEVAGELFF. CDR3 bases: TGCGCCAGCAGCCAAGAGGTAGCCGGGGAGCTGTTTTTT.

This chain uses TRBV6-1 with TRBJ1-2; 8 nucleotides agree with TRBD1. The trim removed 4 bases at V and 8 bases at J, leaving 12 bases unmatched. CDR3 length: 15 residues. Germline assignment: CDR1 MNHNS and CDR2 SASEGT. The CDR3 coding sequence is TGTGCCAGCAGTGCGCCCGGACAGGGAGTCAAAGGCTACACCTTC. This translates into CASSAPGQGVKGYTF.

The V and J genes are TRBV5-1 and TRBJ2-1, with D tentatively TRBD1 or TRBD2 (5 bases each). The V gene's germline CDR1 is SGHRS and CDR2 YFSETQ. The CDR3 is made up of 11 amino acids. V gave up 6 bases and J gave up 8 bases, with 9 bases separating them. CDR3 DNA: TGCGCCAGCATGGGGGAGCATGAGCAGTTCTTC. It yields the protein CASMGEHEQFF.

The V and J genes are TRBV29-1 and TRBJ1-2; no clear D gene. V was shortened by 0 bases and J by 6 bases, with 11 bases between the two germline ends. CDR3 size: 13 residues. From germline, CDR1 is SQVTM and CDR2 ANQGSEA. In DNA form, the CDR3 reads TGCAGCGTTGAAGATCTTCGGGCCGATGGCTACACCTTC. Amino acids: CSVEDLRADGYTF.

This clone was observed a handful of times. The rearrangement uses TRBV7-3 and TRBJ2-3, with 8 bases fitting TRBD1. V was pared by 4 bases and J by 4 bases, with 7 bases of the junction left unmatched. The germline V gene encodes CDR1 SGHTA and CDR2 FQGTGA. The CDR3 is 15 residues long. DNA for the CDR3: TGTGCCAGCAGCTCCGGACAGGGTAGGGCAGATACGCAGTATTTT. Residues: CASSSGQGRADTQYF.

Turning to this clone: Other DNA sequences of this sample code for an identical CDR3. The rearrangement joins TRBV7-2 to TRBJ2-7, with 8 positions matching TRBD1. The CDR3 totals 14 residues. V was clipped by 5 bases and J by 2 bases; unmatched bases: 5. In germline, CDR1 is SGHTA, CDR2 FQGNSA. The CDR3 bases are TGTGCCAGCAGCCCCGGACAGGGTCCCTACGAGCAGTACTTC. This codes for CASSPGQGPYEQYF.

In its sample, this clone was seen a few times. This same CDR3 is encoded by further DNA sequences in the sample. The J gene is TRBJ1-1, the V gene TRBV5-1, with D perhaps matching TRBD1 (6 bases). V was pared by 3 bases and J by 4 bases, with 10 bases between. CDR1 is SGHRS, CDR2 YFSETQ, per germline. The length of the CDR3 is 13 residues. In DNA, the CDR3 is TGCGCCAGCAGCTCACAGGGAAGCACTGAAGCTTTCTTT. This gives the protein CASSSQGSTEAFF.

This clone appeared a single time. V usage is TRBV13 and J usage is TRBJ2-5; TRBD1 might be the D (5 bases). Trimming stripped 0 bases from V and 5 bases from J, with 10 bases between. CDR3 length: 14 amino acids. Germline values: CDR1 PRHDT, CDR2 FYEKMQ (reference sequence). Written as DNA, the CDR3 is TGTGCCAGCAGCTTAGGAAGGGGCCGGGAGACCCAGTACTTC. Translation: CASSLGRGRETQYF.

Only a few counts were recorded for this clone. This chain uses TRBV27 with TRBJ1-4; D ambiguous. V was pared by 2 bases and J by 8 bases, with 9 bases between. Germline CDR1 reads MNHEY; CDR2 reads SMNVEV (reference sequence). The length of the CDR3 is 13 residues. CDR3 residues: CASSLGPKEKLFF. DNA for the CDR3: TGTGCCAGCAGTTTAGGGCCCAAAGAAAAACTGTTTTTT.

In its sample, this clone was seen a few times. The chain has TRBV30 and TRBJ2-4; D unresolved. The germline V gene encodes CDR1 GTSNPN and CDR2 SVGIG (reference sequence). The CDR3 runs to 11 residues. V lost 5 bases to trimming and J lost 5 bases, with 7 bases between them. The CDR3 here is CAWVHENIQYF. The CDR3 coding sequence is TGTGCCTGGGTACACGAAAACATTCAGTACTTC.